This T cell receptor beta chain derives from a study of read filtering for tumor transcriptome and immune sequencing. In the study overall: DNase treatment preceded whole-transcriptome library preparation.

This clonotype was observed a handful of times. Its antigen is unknown. From about 0.4 ug of RNA, a library with molecular barcoded alpha/delta and beta/gamma adaptors was made. TCRdb ran MiXCR on the reads and lists one entry per CDR3 protein. In the table there are 130,000 or so distinct CDR3 sequences, about 12% of which are singletons. Overall study results and limits: Even smaller IR-seq throughput identified most shared clonotypes. In IR-seq, single-read clonotypes were 65% to 90% of clonotypes but around 3.2% of reads.

Trimming stripped 5 bases from V and 4 bases from J, with 11 bases between. The germline CDR1 and CDR2 sequences are DFQATT and SNEGSKA (reference sequence). The CDR3 consists of 12 residues. The chain uses TRBV20-1 and TRBJ1-1; D perhaps matches TRBD1 (5 bases). This clonotype was obtained from a donor aged 40 or over with multiple myeloma. Input material: a population of CD138-negative cells sorted from bone marrow. CDR3 sequence reads: CSARDRGTEAFF. CDR3 in DNA: TGCAGTGCTCGTGATAGGGGCACTGAAGCTTTCTTT.